This entry is about one TCR beta chain. The antigen is undetermined. These data originate in a study of shared clonotypes between healthy human individuals. Study-wide points: Generation probability values for non-shared clonotypes were lower than those for clonotypes shared by all four donors. When naive CD4 clonotypes were compared across a handful of donors, about 5% were shared.

Repertoires were generated with immunoSEQ multiplex PCR, while TCRdb's copy carries only in-frame clones and drops some. The sample has about 640,000 clones; approximately 79% are singletons. Trimming cost V 6 bases and J 3 bases, with 14 bases left between them. The germline V gene encodes CDR1 MNHEY and CDR2 SMNVEV (reference sequence). The CDR3 totals 14 residues. The chain has TRBV27 and TRBJ1-2; D perhaps matches TRBD1 (5 bases). The sequence derives from a woman younger than 45 in good health. Material: memory CD4+ T cells sorted from blood. Subset specified: CD45RA-negative fraction. CDR3 amino acids: CASSAKGAHYGYTF. The CDR3 nucleotides are TGTGCCAGCAGCGCCAAAGGGGCTCACTATGGCTACACCTTC.